This T cell receptor beta chain derives from a study of early T cells in non-severe SARS-CoV-2 infection (dated by TCRdb to about 2021). Background on the whole study: Because TCR sequencing was done on bulk RNA from unsorted whole blood, the alpha and beta chains could not be paired.

The method behind the library was 5' RACE. The sequencer was a NextSeq 500. To correct for sequencing error and PCR bias, the TCR library protocol tagged individual cDNA molecules with unique molecular identifiers. Sequencing covered both TCR alpha and beta chains, and within each sample the abundances of alpha and beta sequences were tightly co-correlated. The study's processing was this. V gene, J gene and CDR3 annotation of TCR sequences was performed with Decombinator V4. Expanded TCRs were defined as changing significantly between any two time points under a Poisson model with p below 0.0001. TCR abundances were normalised to the total number of TCRs sequenced per sample and were expressed as counts per million. MAIT TCRs were defined by TRAV1-2 paired with TRAJ12, TRAJ20 or TRAJ33, and iNKT TCRs by TRAV10 paired with TRAJ18. A search of VDJdb, accessed on 1 November 2021, was run for TCRs annotated to CMV, EBV and SARS-CoV-2, with TCRs annotated for multiple antigens excluded. The raw public reads went through TCRdb reprocessing: fastp at Q25, MiXCR clone calling, in-frame beta chains kept. Records with the same CDR3 protein are collapsed into one entry carrying the most frequent genes and DNA. The V and J calls come from TCRdb's annotation, not from the publication. The sample table shows over 60,000 distinct CDR3 sequences, and roughly 14% are seen once. Of the sample, around 3.9% is held by the ten largest clones.

As concerns this clonotype: Its antigen is not yet known. There are no base qualities to consult, and no much larger clone falls within one base.

This was a case-control study nested in a cohort of healthcare workers in London, UK, who had nasopharyngeal swab PCR tests and blood samples taken every week. Healthcare workers were enrolled in the week of the UK lockdown, from 23 to 31 March 2020, and were followed every week for up to 16 weeks. The full study reports these points: VDJdb matching was skewed toward anti-spike CD8 responses, so virus-specific expansions were likely underestimated and private and CD4 specificities were missed.

The CDR3 holds 15 amino acids from the cysteine to the phenylalanine. Only CDR3 DNA remains: 45 bases, in frame from the first base. CDR1 and CDR2 (SGHVS, FNYEAQ) derive from the germline V gene. Trimming costs V 3 bases and J 1 base, and their ends lie 11 bases apart. The chain couples TRBV7-6 to TRBJ2-3; too little of a D gene remains to name it. The sample consisted of whole blood. The sequence was obtained from an adult who was a healthcare worker with PCR-confirmed SARS-CoV-2 infection or an uninfected control (not recorded which). In nucleotide form, the sequence is TGTGCCAGCAGCTTCCGACCTGAGGGCACAGATACGCAGTATTTT. Translation gives CASSFRPEGTDTQYF.